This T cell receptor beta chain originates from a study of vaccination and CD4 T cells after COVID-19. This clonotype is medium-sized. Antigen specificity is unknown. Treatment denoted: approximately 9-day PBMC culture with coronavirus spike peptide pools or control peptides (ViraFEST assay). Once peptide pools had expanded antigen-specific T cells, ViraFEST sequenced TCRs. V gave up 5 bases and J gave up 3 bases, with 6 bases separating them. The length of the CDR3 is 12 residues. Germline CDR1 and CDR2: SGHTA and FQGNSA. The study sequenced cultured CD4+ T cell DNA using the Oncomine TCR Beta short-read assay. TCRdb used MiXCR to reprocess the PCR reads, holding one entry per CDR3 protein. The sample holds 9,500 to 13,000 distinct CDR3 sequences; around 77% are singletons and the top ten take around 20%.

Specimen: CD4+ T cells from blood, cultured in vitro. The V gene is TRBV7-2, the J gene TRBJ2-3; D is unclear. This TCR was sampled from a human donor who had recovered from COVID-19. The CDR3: CASSKYTDTQYF. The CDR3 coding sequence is TGTGCCAGCAGCAAGTATACAGATACGCAGTATTTT.